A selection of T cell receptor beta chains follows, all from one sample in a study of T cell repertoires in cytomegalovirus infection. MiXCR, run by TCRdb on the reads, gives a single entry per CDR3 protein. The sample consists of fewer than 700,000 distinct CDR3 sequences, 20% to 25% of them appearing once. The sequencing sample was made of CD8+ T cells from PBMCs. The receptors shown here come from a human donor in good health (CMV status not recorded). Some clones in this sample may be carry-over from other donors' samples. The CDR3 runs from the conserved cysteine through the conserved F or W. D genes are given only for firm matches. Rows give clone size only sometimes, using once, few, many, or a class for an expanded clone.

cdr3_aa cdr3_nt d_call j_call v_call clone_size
CSARETFLRSGTDTQYF TGCAGTGCTAGAGAAACTTTCTTGAGGTCGGGAACAGATACGCAGTATTTT NA TRBJ2-3 TRBV20-1 NA
CASGATGWPEAFF TGTGCCAGTGGGGCAACAGGGTGGCCTGAAGCTTTCTTT NA TRBJ1-1 TRBV28 few
CASSPRYWDTKRSGNTIYF TGTGCCAGCAGCCCGAGGTATTGGGACACCAAACGCTCTGGAAACACCATATATTTT NA TRBJ1-3 TRBV7-8 NA
CSALPRTRLGAYEQYF TGCAGTGCTCTTCCCCGCACCCGTCTGGGGGCATACGAGCAGTACTTC NA TRBJ2-7 TRBV20-1 NA
CASSSDLGLQDTQYF TGTGCCAGCAGCTCTGACCTAGGCTTACAGGATACGCAGTATTTT NA TRBJ2-3 TRBV27 many
CSASGGQEGYTF TGCAGTGCTAGTGGGGGGCAAGAAGGCTACACCTTC NA TRBJ1-2 TRBV20-1 NA
CASSLSDSQETQYF TGTGCCAGCAGCTTATCCGACAGCCAAGAGACCCAGTACTTC NA TRBJ2-5 TRBV7-9 few
CASSLVAVSYEQYF TGTGCCAGCAGCTTAGTCGCGGTTTCCTACGAGCAGTACTTC NA TRBJ2-7 TRBV7-2 many
CASSQDAGGNEQFF TGCGCCAGCAGCCAAGATGCAGGGGGCAATGAGCAGTTCTTC TRBD1 TRBJ2-1 TRBV4-1 few
CASIRRDTFNEKLFF TGTGCCAGCATCCGCAGGGACACCTTCAATGAAAAACTGTTTTTT NA TRBJ1-4 TRBV2 NA
CASSQDLAGHTYNEQFF TGTGCCAGCAGCCAAGATCTAGCGGGACACACCTACAATGAGCAGTTCTTC TRBD2 TRBJ2-1 TRBV3-1 few
CASSETGHGYTF TGTGCCAGCAGCGAGACAGGCCACGGCTACACCTTC NA TRBJ1-2 TRBV7-9 many
CASSTGTGGFGEQYF TGTGCCAGCAGCACAGGGACAGGGGGGTTCGGCGAGCAGTACTTC TRBD1 TRBJ2-7 TRBV13 NA
CAISESGGGYTF TGTGCCATCAGTGAGTCAGGGGGAGGCTACACCTTC NA TRBJ1-2 TRBV10-3 NA
CASSLGHEAFF TGTGCCAGCAGCTTGGGTCATGAAGCTTTCTTT NA TRBJ1-1 TRBV7-2 many
CASSLEPLASSDTQYF TGTGCCAGCAGCTTAGAGCCCCTTGCATCTTCAGATACGCAGTATTTT NA TRBJ2-3 TRBV7-6 few
CASSSDSSTDTQYF TGTGCCAGCAGTTCGGACAGTAGCACAGATACGCAGTATTTT NA TRBJ2-3 TRBV28 many
CASSTWTGTNTEAFF TGCGCCAGCAGCACCTGGACAGGTACGAACACTGAAGCTTTCTTT TRBD1 TRBJ1-1 TRBV5-1 NA
CASSPLGTGNSEAFF TGTGCCAGCAGCCCTTTAGGGACAGGGAATTCTGAAGCTTTCTTT TRBD1 TRBJ1-1 TRBV7-2 many
CASSPNPPGQGSYEQYF TGTGCCAGCAGCCCTAACCCCCCGGGACAGGGCTCCTACGAGCAGTACTTC TRBD1 TRBJ2-7 TRBV7-6 many
CASSYSRQTNTEAFF TGTGCCAGCAGTTACTCGAGACAGACGAACACTGAAGCTTTCTTT NA TRBJ1-1 TRBV6-2/TRBV6-3 many
CASSLESPGMGGYTF TGTGCCAGCAGCTTGGAGAGTCCGGGAATGGGTGGCTACACCTTC NA TRBJ1-2 TRBV5-4 NA
CASSQVTAGELFF TGTGCCAGCAGCCAAGTCACAGCCGGGGAGCTGTTTTTT NA TRBJ2-2 TRBV7-2 many
CASSLSAGFTGELFF TGTGCCAGCAGTCTTTCGGCAGGGTTCACCGGGGAGCTGTTTTTT NA TRBJ2-2 TRBV6-5 NA
CASSAEVTGELFF TGTGCCAGCAGCGCTGAAGTCACCGGGGAGCTGTTTTTT NA TRBJ2-2 TRBV7-9 many
CASGGTAYFSYEQYF TGTGCCAGCGGTGGGACAGCTTACTTCTCCTACGAGCAGTACTTC TRBD1 TRBJ2-7 TRBV2 NA
CASSLAGLYEQYF TGTGCCAGCAGCTTAGCGGGGCTCTACGAGCAGTACTTC NA TRBJ2-7 TRBV7-4 NA
CASSLRQAGSEQFF TGTGCCAGCAGCTTGAGACAAGCGGGCTCTGAGCAGTTCTTC NA TRBJ2-1 TRBV5-4 few
CSVPDWGEAFF TGCAGCGTGCCCGATTGGGGTGAAGCTTTCTTT NA TRBJ1-1 TRBV29-1 once
CASSPPTPHTEAFF TGTGCCAGCTCACCACCCACCCCGCACACTGAAGCTTTCTTT NA TRBJ1-1 TRBV18 NA
CANTLDRGPYSNQPQHF TGTGCCAACACCCTGGACAGGGGGCCGTATAGCAATCAGCCCCAGCATTTT TRBD1 TRBJ1-5 TRBV7-8 few
CASSSFDGTDTLYF TGTGCCAGCAGTTCTTTTGACGGCACAGATACGCTGTATTTT NA TRBJ2-3 TRBV27 NA
CSVPGGTEVYGYTF TGCAGCGTTCCAGGTGGGACAGAGGTTTATGGCTACACCTTC TRBD1 TRBJ1-2 TRBV29-1 once
CSANRAPVSKNIQYF TGCAGTGCTAACCGGGCCCCAGTATCCAAAAACATTCAGTACTTC NA TRBJ2-4 TRBV20-1 few
CASSSCGRTGDNYGYPF TGTGCCAGCAGCTCGTGCGGGAGGACAGGGGATAACTATGGCTACCCCTTC TRBD1 TRBJ1-2 TRBV7-2 NA
CASGGTLILYQETQYF TGTGCCAGCGGGGGTACACTGATACTGTACCAAGAGACCCAGTACTTC NA TRBJ2-5 TRBV2 few
CSVQGTGDNEQFF TGCAGCGTTCAAGGGACAGGGGACAATGAGCAGTTCTTC TRBD1 TRBJ2-1 TRBV29-1 NA
CASSVPRRDTEAFF TGTGCCAGCAGCGTTCCCCGGCGGGACACTGAAGCTTTCTTT NA TRBJ1-1 TRBV7-2 many
CSVRTGGADGYTF TGCAGCGTAAGAACAGGGGGCGCGGATGGCTACACCTTC TRBD1 TRBJ1-2 TRBV29-1 NA
CASSPGGGGSYNEQFF TGTGCCAGCAGCCCGGGCGGGGGCGGGTCCTACAATGAGCAGTTCTTC NA TRBJ2-1 TRBV7-6 many
CASSVDKNTEAFF TGTGCCAGCAGTGTAGACAAGAACACTGAAGCTTTCTTT NA TRBJ1-1 TRBV6-4 many
CASTSGHPSNEQFF TGTGCCAGCACTTCGGGACACCCCTCCAATGAGCAGTTCTTC NA TRBJ2-1 TRBV28 few
CASSPHRDYNYGYTF TGTGCCAGCAGCCCGCACAGGGATTATAACTATGGCTACACCTTC NA TRBJ1-2 TRBV7-9 many
CSASLGEVWGTDTQYF TGCAGTGCTAGTTTGGGGGAGGTCTGGGGCACAGATACGCAGTATTTT NA TRBJ2-3 TRBV20-1 NA
CASSHNRAVSPDTQYF TGTGCCAGCAGCCACAACAGGGCCGTTTCCCCAGATACGCAGTATTTT NA TRBJ2-3 TRBV9 few
CAISRRTSGGENYNEQFF TGTGCCATCAGCCGGAGGACTAGCGGGGGGGAGAACTACAATGAGCAGTTCTTC TRBD2 TRBJ2-1 TRBV10-3 NA